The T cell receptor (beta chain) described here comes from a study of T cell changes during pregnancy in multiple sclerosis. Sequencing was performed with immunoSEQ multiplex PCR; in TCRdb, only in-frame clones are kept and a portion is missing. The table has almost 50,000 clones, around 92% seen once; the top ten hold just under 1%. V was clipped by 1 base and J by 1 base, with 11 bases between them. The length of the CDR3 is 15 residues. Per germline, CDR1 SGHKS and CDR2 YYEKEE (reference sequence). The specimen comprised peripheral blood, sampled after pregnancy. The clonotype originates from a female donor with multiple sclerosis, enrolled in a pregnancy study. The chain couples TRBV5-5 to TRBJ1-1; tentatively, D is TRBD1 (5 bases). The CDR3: CASSLFEDKNTEAFF. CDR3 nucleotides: TGTGCCAGCAGCTTGTTCGAGGACAAGAACACTGAAGCTTTCTTT.